One T cell receptor beta chain is described in this entry. It has no known antigen specificity. The input lacks base qualities; no much larger clone sits a single base away. This specimen comes from a study of CD8 T cells in ankylosing spondylitis (dated by TCRdb to about 2017). About the investigation overall: The study set out to find disease-linked TCR variants by profiling T cell receptor beta repertoires in ankylosing spondylitis patients and healthy donors. The full study cohort comprised around 25 ankylosing spondylitis patients and some 110 healthy donors. Peripheral blood was sampled, and synovial fluid was also collected from ankylosing spondylitis patients. What the study reported, not specific to this receptor: Some motif variants were previously reported in synovial fluid and blood of reactive arthritis patients, suggesting common disease-initiation mechanisms. According to the report, matched synovial fluid samples from ankylosing spondylitis patients were significantly enriched for the disease-linked clones. A TCR beta motif of eight highly homologous amino acid variants appeared characteristic of blood from ankylosing spondylitis patients. In peripheral blood, the disease-linked clones were found at relatively low frequencies and had a CD8+ phenotype.

Looking up the germline V gene yields CDR1 SQVTM and CDR2 ANQGSEA. Cut back by 6 bases and 0 bases, the V and J ends lie 12 bases apart. The CDR3 runs 14 residues from the cysteine to the phenylalanine. Only the CDR3 region is kept as DNA, spanning 42 bases read in frame from base 1. Instrument used: Illumina HiSeq 2500. Quantitative 5'-RACE with molecular barcodes was used to prepare TCR beta libraries. The source study handled its data this way. To identify disease-linked TCR variants, a new computational method was used, one built on a probabilistic model of VDJ rearrangement. TCRdb handled the public reads itself, with Q25 trimming in fastp and clone calling in MiXCR, and kept productive beta chains. Rows merge per CDR3 protein into single entries with the most common DNA and genes. The V and J calls here are based on TCRdb, not the publication. Here the sample has fewer than 500,000 distinct CDR3 sequences; about a fifth occur a single time. The ten largest clones add up to approximately 15% of the sample.

The source of this sequence is a male donor with ankylosing spondylitis. Sequencing was carried out using blood, either unsorted or a sorted T cell fraction (not recorded which). The chain was built from TRBV29-1 and TRBJ2-1; tentative D gene TRBD2, with 6 bases matching. The nucleotide sequence is given as TGCAGCGTCCTAACTAGCTCCTCCTACAATGAGCAGTTCTTC. It encodes CSVLTSSSYNEQFF.